Here is one T cell receptor (beta chain) with its context. Germline CDR1 MDHEN, CDR2 SYDVKM. This CDR3 has 15 residues. Trimming removed 6 bases at V and 6 bases at J, with 20 bases between. The sample originates from a study of long-term antiretroviral therapy in people with HIV. Run at survey level, the immunoSEQ assay was version v3.0. Repertoires were generated with immunoSEQ multiplex PCR, while TCRdb's copy carries only in-frame clones and drops some. The sample gives some 29,000 clones, approximately 88% of which show up once; 3.5% to 5% is in the top ten. The sample in question was unsorted PBMCs, obtained 0.5 years after starting antiretroviral therapy. The chain couples TRBV28 to TRBJ1-2, with D possibly matching TRBD1 (5 bases). This receptor was taken from a woman aged 18-29 years with HIV. CDR3 residues: CASRARPIPGDGYTF. The CDR3 DNA follows: TGTGCCAGCAGGGCCAGGCCGATCCCGGGGGATGGCTACACCTTC.